This T cell receptor beta chain is from a study of cytomegalovirus exposure and HLA in healthy donors. Points from the study as a whole: Among TCR sequences, most were rare, though some public TCRs appeared in many donors.

The method was immunoSEQ multiplex PCR; TCRdb's version includes in-frame clones alone and lacks a portion of them. The sample shows approximately 220,000 clones, approximately 80% of them seen only once. With respect to this clone: Its matching antigen is unknown.

Sequencing was done on a sample of PBMCs. The source of this sequence is a woman aged 30 to 39 in good health and CMV-seropositive.

CDR3 sequence (DNA): TGCGCCAGCAGCCCAGACAGCTACTTCTACGAGCAGTACTTC. Amino acid sequence: CASSPDSYFYEQYF. The chain has TRBV5-1 and TRBJ2-7, with D tentatively TRBD1 (5 bases). Trimming pared 4 bases from V and 3 bases from J, leaving 14 bases between. The germline V gene encodes CDR1 SGHRS and CDR2 YFSETQ. This CDR3 is 14 amino acids long. Full variable domain (outside the CDR3, taken from reference TRBV5-1 and TRBJ2-7): KAGVTQTPRYLIKTRGQQVTLSCSPISGHRSVSWYQQTPGQGLQFLFEYFSETQRNKGNFPGRFSGRQFSNSRSEMNVSTLELGDSALYLCASSPDSYFYEQYFGPGTRLTVT.